This section outlines one TCR beta chain sequence together with its context. Its antigen is not identified. Described treatment: roughly 10-day PBMC culture with coronavirus spike peptide pools or control peptides (ViraFEST assay). Researchers collected the unexposed donor's CD4+ T cells before the COVID-19 pandemic (2011-2018). The Oncomine TCR Beta short-read assay was applied to DNA of cultured CD4+ T cells. Scientists extracted genomic DNA from CD4+ T cells grown in culture. TCRdb independently ran MiXCR on the PCR reads; one entry per CDR3 protein. The sample contains more than 8,500 distinct CDR3 sequences, around 31% of which appear only once. This sample is part of a study of vaccination and CD4 T cells after COVID-19. At the level of the study: Overlapping SARS-CoV-2, HCoV-NL63, HCoV-OC43 and HCoV-229E spike peptides were used to stimulate cells. Cultures serving as controls received a peptide pool (CEFX or HIV-1 Nef) or no peptide.

Losses at the gene ends were 5 bases for V and 6 bases for J; bases not matched to a gene: 11. The CDR3 runs to 17 residues. Germline assignment: CDR1 DFQATT and CDR2 SNEGSKA (reference sequence). The sequencing input was CD4+ T cells from blood, cultured in vitro. The clonotype originates from a human donor in good health. The V gene is TRBV20-1, the J gene TRBJ2-1; 15 positions match TRBD2. The CDR3: CSARDSGLAGGFNEQFF. The CDR3 coding sequence is TGCAGTGCTCGGGACAGTGGACTAGCGGGAGGGTTCAATGAGCAGTTCTTC.